The entry below gives a single TCR beta chain sequence along with its context. Its antigen is not yet known. The sample holds no much larger clone one base away, and base qualities are not on file. Buffy coats from 20 to 25 blood donors served as healthy controls, a group that was 55% female with a median age of 56 years (range roughly 20-70). On an AutoMACS, CD4+ and CD8+ cells were isolated via positive magnetic bead selection, and their purity was verified by flow cytometry. Peripheral blood mononuclear cells were isolated by Ficoll-Paque PLUS density gradient separation. DNA was extracted from CD4-enriched, CD8-enriched or PBMC samples with Nucleospin Tissue or Tissue XS kits and quantified with a Qubit 2.0 fluorometer. The sample comes from a study of somatic mutations in cytotoxic T cells in rheumatoid arthritis (dated by TCRdb to the late 2010s). Notes on the research overall: Some V beta antibody-stained T-cell populations were flow-sorted on a FACSAria II or Sony SH800 at nearly 100% purity, and sorted V beta1+ cells also underwent TCRB sequencing. To characterize clonality, the study used TCRB deep sequencing while asking whether somatic mutations are carried by expanded CD8+ T-cell clones in newly diagnosed, untreated rheumatoid arthritis. A total of around 62 rheumatoid arthritis patients and 20 to 25 healthy controls underwent TCRB deep sequencing. The median ages of the patient and control groups were essentially identical. The investigation overall reported the following: The largest CD8+ clone made up more than 20% of CD8+ cells in about an eighth of the 65 patients, and blood and synovial fluid shared several identical CD8+ TCRB sequences. Viral specificity could not be ruled out by absence from virus-specific databases, and the antigen targets of the expanded CD8+ clones remained unknown. An increase of CD8+ clonality with age was seen in patients (Spearman r=0.49) but not in healthy controls. CD8+ T-cell clonality in rheumatoid arthritis patients was not significantly different from that in age-matched healthy controls. The slight underrepresentation of TRBV07 in patients was not corrected for multiple comparisons.

From its cysteine to its phenylalanine, the CDR3 spans 15 amino acids. Kept here is only the CDR3 DNA, which spans 45 bases and is read in frame from base 1. In the germline V gene (reference sequence), CDR1 corresponds to SEHNR and CDR2 to FQNEAQ. The V and J ends are trimmed by 5 bases and 0 bases, leaving 12 bases between them. Genomic DNA underwent TCRB CDR3 sequencing using the immunoSEQ assay. On the authors' methods: The analyses included only productive TCRB rearrangements. Clonality was calculated as a Shannon entropy-based productive clonality index, and a clone was defined by a unique TCRB CDR3 sequence. Repertoire overlap for a pair of samples was computed from each clone's template counts relative to total templates per sample. V-gene usage from TCRB sequencing and V-gene usage measured by flow cytometry were correlated (Spearman r of 0.61). Here the immuneACCESS table is served through TCRdb, limited to in-frame sequences with V and J called. Missing clones are a known gap in these copies; in checked studies unresolved V genes cover under half, and the rest lacks a known reason. For V, J and clone size, that table is used; D and trimming come from the DNA. This sample holds almost 20,000 clones; less than 90% were observed only once. 15% of the sample is taken by the ten largest.

The receptor comes from a man aged 35 to 55 in good health. What was sequenced was CD8+ T cells sorted from blood. The chain links TRBV7-9 with TRBJ2-3; possibly the D gene is TRBD2, per 6 matching bases. The CDR3 loop reads CASSPPGRSTDTQYF. In nucleotide form, the sequence is TGTGCCAGCAGCCCCCCGGGGAGGAGCACAGATACGCAGTATTTT.